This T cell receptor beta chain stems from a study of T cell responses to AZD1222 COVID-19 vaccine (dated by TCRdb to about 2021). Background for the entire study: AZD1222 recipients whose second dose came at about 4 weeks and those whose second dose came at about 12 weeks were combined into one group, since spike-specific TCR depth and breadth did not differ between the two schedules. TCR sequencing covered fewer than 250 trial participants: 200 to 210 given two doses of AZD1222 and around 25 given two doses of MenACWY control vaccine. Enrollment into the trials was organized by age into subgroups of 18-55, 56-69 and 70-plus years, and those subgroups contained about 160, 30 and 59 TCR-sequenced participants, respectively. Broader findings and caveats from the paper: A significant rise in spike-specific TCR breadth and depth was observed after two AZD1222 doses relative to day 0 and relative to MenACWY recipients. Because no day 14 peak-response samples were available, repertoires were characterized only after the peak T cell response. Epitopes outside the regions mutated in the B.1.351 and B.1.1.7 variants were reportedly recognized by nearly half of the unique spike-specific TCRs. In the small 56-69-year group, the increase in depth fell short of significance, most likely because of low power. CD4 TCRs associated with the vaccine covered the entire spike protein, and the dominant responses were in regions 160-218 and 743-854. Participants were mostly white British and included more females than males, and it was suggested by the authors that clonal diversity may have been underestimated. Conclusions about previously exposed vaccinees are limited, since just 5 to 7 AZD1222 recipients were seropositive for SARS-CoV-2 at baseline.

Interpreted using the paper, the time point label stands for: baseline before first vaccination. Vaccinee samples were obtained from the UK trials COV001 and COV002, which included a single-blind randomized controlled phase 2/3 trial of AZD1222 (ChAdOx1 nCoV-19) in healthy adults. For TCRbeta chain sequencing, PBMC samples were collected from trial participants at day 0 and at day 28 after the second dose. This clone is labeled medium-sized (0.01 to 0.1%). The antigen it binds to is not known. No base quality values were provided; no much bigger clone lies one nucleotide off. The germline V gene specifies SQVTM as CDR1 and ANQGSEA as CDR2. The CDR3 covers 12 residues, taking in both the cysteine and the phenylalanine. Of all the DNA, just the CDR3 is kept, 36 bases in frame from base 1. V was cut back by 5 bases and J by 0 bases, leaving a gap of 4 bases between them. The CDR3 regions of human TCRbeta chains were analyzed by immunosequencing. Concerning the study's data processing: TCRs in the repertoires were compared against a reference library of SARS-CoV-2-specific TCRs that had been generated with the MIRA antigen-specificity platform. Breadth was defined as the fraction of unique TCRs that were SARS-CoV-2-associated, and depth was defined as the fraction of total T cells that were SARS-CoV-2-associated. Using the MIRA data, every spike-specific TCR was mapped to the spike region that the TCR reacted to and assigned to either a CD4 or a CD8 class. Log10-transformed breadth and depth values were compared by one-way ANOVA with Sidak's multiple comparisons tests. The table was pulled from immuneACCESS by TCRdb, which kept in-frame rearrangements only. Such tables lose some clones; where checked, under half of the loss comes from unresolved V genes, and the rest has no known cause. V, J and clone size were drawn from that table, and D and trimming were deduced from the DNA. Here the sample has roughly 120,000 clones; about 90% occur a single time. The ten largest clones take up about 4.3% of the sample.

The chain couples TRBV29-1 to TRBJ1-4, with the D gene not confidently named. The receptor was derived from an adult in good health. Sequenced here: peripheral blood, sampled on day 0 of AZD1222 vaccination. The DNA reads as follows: TGCAGCGTTAGGGCAACTAATGAAAAACTGTTTTTT. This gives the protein CSVRATNEKLFF.